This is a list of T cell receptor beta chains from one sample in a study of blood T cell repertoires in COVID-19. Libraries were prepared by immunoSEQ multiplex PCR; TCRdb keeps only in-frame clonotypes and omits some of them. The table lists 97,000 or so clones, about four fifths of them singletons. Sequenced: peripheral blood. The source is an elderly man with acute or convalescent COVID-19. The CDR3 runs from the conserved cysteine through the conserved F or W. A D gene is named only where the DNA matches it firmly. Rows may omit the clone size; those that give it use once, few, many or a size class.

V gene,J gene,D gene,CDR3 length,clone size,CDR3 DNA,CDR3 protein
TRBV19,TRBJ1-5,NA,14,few,TGTGCCAGTAGTATAGGAGGGGGGGACTTCGCCCAGCATTTT,CASSIGGGDFAQHF
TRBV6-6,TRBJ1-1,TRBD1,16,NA,TGTGCCAGCAATAAGGGACAGGGGACAGGAAAAACTGAAGCTTTCTTT,CASNKGQGTGKTEAFF
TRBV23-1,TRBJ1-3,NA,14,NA,TGCGCCAGCAGTCAATGTGGAGGGTCTGACACCATATATTTT,CASSQCGGSDTIYF
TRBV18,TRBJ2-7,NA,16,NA,TGTGCCAGCTCACCACCTGGAGGACTCTTCTCCTACGAGCAGTACTTC,CASSPPGGLFSYEQYF
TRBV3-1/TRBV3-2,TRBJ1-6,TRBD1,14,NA,TGTGCCAGCAGCCTGACAGGGGCAGATTCACCCCTCCACTTT,CASSLTGADSPLHF
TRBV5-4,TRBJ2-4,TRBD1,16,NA,TGTGCCAGCAGCTCGGGACAGGCTAGCTCGAAAAACATTCAGTACTTC,CASSSGQASSKNIQYF
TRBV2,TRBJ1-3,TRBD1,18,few,TGTGCCAGCAGCCTGGACAGGACAGTTTCTCGCTCTGGAAACACCATATATTTT,CASSLDRTVSRSGNTIYF
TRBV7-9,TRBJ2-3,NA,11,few,TGTGCCAGCAGCTCTACAGATACGCAGTATTTT,CASSSTDTQYF
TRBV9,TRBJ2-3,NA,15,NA,TGTGCCAGCAGCGTAGCGGCGTGGGGGGCAGATACGCAGTATTTT,CASSVAAWGADTQYF
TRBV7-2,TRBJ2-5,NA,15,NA,TGTGCCAGCGGGCTACCTCCCGGGCCGGGGAAGGCCCAGTACTTC,CASGLPPGPGKAQYF
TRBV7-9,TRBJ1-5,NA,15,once,TGTGCCATCCAGCTTCCCGACGGGGTAAATCAGCCCCAGCATTTT,CAIQLPDGVNQPQHF
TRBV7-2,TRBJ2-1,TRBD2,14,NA,TGTGCCAGCAGCTTAGGGGGACTAGCTAATGAGCAGTTCTTC,CASSLGGLANEQFF
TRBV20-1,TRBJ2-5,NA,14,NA,TGCAGTGCTAGTCACTCCCTAGCCCGGGAGACCCAGTACTTC,CSASHSLARETQYF
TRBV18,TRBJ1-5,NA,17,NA,TGTGCCAGCTCACGGGGAGGAGGGGAGGGCGGCAATCAGCCCCAGCATTTT,CASSRGGGEGGNQPQHF
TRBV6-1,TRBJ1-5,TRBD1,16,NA,TGTGCCAGCAGTGCCGGGACAGGGGTGATTGCGCAGCCCCAGCATTTT,CASSAGTGVIAQPQHF
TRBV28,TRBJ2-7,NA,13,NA,TGTGCCAGCAGCCGACAGTTTTCCTACGAGCAGTACTTC,CASSRQFSYEQYF
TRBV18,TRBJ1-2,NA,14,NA,TGTGCCAGCTCACCAGACAGGACAGCCTATGGCTACACCTTC,CASSPDRTAYGYTF
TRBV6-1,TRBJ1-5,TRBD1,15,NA,TGTGCCAGCAGGGGGGGACAGGGGAACAATCAGCCCCAGCATTTT,CASRGGQGNNQPQHF
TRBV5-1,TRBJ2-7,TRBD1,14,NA,TGCGCCAGCAGCTTGGGGACAGGGAGCCCTTCGTGGTACTTC,CASSLGTGSPSWYF
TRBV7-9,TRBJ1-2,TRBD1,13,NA,TGTGCCAGCAGCCCCGGGACAGGGTATGGCTACACCTTC,CASSPGTGYGYTF
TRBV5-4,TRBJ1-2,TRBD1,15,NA,TGTGCCAGCAGCTCAAGGACAGGGGATTTCTCTGGCTACACCTTC,CASSSRTGDFSGYTF
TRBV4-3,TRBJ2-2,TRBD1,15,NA,TGCGCCAGCAGCCCACAGGGGGGTGAGGACGGGGAGCTGTTTTTT,CASSPQGGEDGELFF
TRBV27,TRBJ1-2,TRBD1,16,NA,TGTGCCAGCAGTTTCGGGACAGGGGGCGCGGGCTATGGCTACACCTTC,CASSFGTGGAGYGYTF
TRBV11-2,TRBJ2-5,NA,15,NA,TGTGCCAGCAGCCTTCTTCGGGACTCCCCCAAGACCCAGTACTTC,CASSLLRDSPKTQYF
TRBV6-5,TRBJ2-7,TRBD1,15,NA,TGTGCCAGCAGTTACTCGGGACAGGGGGGGTACGAGCAGTACTTC,CASSYSGQGGYEQYF
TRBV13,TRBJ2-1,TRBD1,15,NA,TGTGCCAGCAGCTTCCGGGACAGGCCCTACAATGAGCAGTTCTTC,CASSFRDRPYNEQFF
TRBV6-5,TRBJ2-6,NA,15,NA,TGTGCCAGCAGTCCCCTTCAGGGAGGTACCAACGTCCTGACTTTC,CASSPLQGGTNVLTF
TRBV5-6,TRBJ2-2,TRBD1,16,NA,TGTGCCAGCAGCTACTCCGGGACAGGGGGAACCGGGGAGCTGTTTTTT,CASSYSGTGGTGELFF